The entry below describes one TCR beta chain. It lacks a known antigen. Base qualities are not recorded, but no much larger clone differs from it by a single base. The immunoSEQ Assay, a bias-controlled multiplex PCR, was used to amplify TCRbeta CDR3 regions from genomic DNA. The study's own analysis went as follows. The number of nucleated cells in each sample was estimated by amplification of reference gene primers within the assay. To quantify the absolute abundance of each unique TCRbeta CDR3 rearrangement, sequence reads were collapsed and filtered. Productive Simpson clonality was computed per sample as the square root of Simpson's diversity index over productive rearrangements. Sourced from immuneACCESS, this table was stored by TCRdb with only in-frame sequences that have V and J called. A share of the clones is absent; for the studies checked, an unresolved V gene accounts for under half, and the remainder has no known explanation. V, J and clone size are taken as reported in that table, and D and trimming were inferred from the DNA itself. This sample has about 230,000 clones in its table, and 84% of those were observed once. Under 1.5% of the sample goes to the ten largest clones.

The cysteine opens and the phenylalanine closes a CDR3 of 13 amino acids. Only CDR3 DNA remains: 39 bases, in frame from the first base. The junction shows trimming of 8 bases on V and 2 bases on J, plus 12 bases between the germline ends. Reading the germline V gene gives CDR1 KGHSH and CDR2 LQKENI. Another Seattle source contributed samples from volunteer blood donors who had recovered from COVID-19. Collaborating institutions collected whole blood in K2EDTA tubes following their own protocols. For TCRbeta analysis, collaborator samples were shipped as frozen whole blood, as isolated PBMCs, or as DNA extracted from either sample type. This sample was included in a study of blood T cell repertoires in COVID-19 (dated by TCRdb to the early 2020s). With respect to the entire study: Samples covering the acute and convalescent phases of COVID-19 were provided by collaborators in the United States, Italy and Spain. The material from the prospective study consisted of cDNA or gDNA derived from T cells, B-cell-depleted T cells, or PBMCs. Subjects who had been exposed to COVID-19, were actively infected with it, or had recovered from it provided the deeply sampled blood TCRbeta repertoires that made up the dataset. A freely available public database, intended as a resource for researchers studying the immune response to SARS-CoV-2, is where the repertoires were released. The samples were drawn from two sources: the first 160 participants of the ongoing ImmuneRACE study, and 1,000 to 1,500 subjects contributed by 6 global collaborators. Sample metadata almost always included a de-identified subject ID, COVID-19 status, age in years and sex. HLA class I and class II types, where available, came from metadata supplied by the sample provider rather than from assay-based typing. The full study reports these points: Clinical and demographic metadata were provided uncurated, with the amount varying by source and participant.

Material for sequencing was peripheral blood. The rearranged segments are TRBV18 and TRBJ1-1, with the D gene call left open. This clonotype originated in a woman in her thirties or forties who had recovered from COVID-19. The CDR3 sequence is CASLTSLNTEAFF. The DNA sequence follows: TGTGCCAGCCTAACTTCGCTTAACACTGAAGCTTTCTTT.